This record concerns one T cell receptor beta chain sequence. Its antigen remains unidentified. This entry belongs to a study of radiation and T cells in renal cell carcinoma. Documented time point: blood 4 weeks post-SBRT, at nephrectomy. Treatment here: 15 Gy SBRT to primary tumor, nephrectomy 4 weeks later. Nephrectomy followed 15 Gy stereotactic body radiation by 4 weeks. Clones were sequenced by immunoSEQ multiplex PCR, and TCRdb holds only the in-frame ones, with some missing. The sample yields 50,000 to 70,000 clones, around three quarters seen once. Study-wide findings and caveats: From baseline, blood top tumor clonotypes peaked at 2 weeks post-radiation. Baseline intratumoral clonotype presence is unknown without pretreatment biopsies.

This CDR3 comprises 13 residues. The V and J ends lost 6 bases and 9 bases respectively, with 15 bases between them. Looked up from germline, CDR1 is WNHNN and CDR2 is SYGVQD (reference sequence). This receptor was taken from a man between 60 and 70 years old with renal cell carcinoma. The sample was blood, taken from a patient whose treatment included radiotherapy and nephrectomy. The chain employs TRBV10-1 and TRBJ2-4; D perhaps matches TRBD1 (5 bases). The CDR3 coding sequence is TGCGCCAGCAGCGCGGACATCCCGGGCATTCAGTACTTC. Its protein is CASSADIPGIQYF.